This TCR beta chain was sequenced in a study of PD-1 blockade in classical Hodgkin lymphoma. This table comes from immunoSEQ multiplex PCR, and its TCRdb copy is limited to in-frame clones, with some not included. The sample shows about 32,000 clones, approximately 85% of them seen only once. The CDR3 has 13 amino acids. Per germline, CDR1 GTSNPN and CDR2 SVGIG (reference sequence). V lost 3 bases, J lost 0 bases, and 8 bases lay in between. The time point is: cycle 4 day 1 (C4D1), after less than seven weeks of nivolumab. Each and every patient relapsed after autologous stem cell transplantation, and patients got differing brentuximab vedotin exposure. Study-level findings and limits: Newly diagnosed patients and complete responders had comparable diversity at baseline. Exclusion was the outcome for patients who began nivolumab under 1 year after ASCT. Significantly greater TCR diversity emerged by C4D1 in CD4+ cells but not CD8+ cells.

A word on this clone: Its target is not known.

This clonotype was obtained from a human donor with classical Hodgkin lymphoma. V usage is TRBV30 and J usage is TRBJ1-2; no clear D gene. The specimen was peripheral blood mononuclear cells (PBMCs), collected before the fourth cycle of nivolumab. This CDR3 reads CAWRGKPNYGYTF. Written as DNA, the CDR3 is TGTGCCTGGAGGGGGAAGCCTAACTATGGCTACACCTTC.